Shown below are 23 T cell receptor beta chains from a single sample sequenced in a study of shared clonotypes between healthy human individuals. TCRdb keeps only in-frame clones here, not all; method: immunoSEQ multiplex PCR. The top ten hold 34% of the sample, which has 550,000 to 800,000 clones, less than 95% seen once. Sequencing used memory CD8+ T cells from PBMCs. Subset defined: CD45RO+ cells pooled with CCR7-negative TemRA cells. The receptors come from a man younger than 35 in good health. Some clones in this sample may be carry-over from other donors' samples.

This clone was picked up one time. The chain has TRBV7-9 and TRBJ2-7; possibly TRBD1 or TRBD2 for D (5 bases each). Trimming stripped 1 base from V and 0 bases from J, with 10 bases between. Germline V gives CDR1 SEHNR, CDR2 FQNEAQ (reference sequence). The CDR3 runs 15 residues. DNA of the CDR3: TGTGCCAGCAGCTTAGGGGACCTGAACTCCTACGAGCAGTACTTC. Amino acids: CASSLGDLNSYEQYF.

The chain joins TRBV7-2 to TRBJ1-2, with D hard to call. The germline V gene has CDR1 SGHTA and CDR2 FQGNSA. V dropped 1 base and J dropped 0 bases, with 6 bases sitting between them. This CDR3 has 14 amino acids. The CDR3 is CASSLGAANYGYTF. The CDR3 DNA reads TGTGCCAGCAGCTTAGGGGCGGCTAACTATGGCTACACCTTC.

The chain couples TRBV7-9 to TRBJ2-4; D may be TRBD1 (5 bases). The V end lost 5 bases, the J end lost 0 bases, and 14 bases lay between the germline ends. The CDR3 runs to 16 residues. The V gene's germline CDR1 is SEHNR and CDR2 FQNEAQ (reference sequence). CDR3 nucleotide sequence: TGTGCCAGCAGCCTACCCACAGGCTTAGCCAAAAACATTCAGTACTTC. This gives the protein CASSLPTGLAKNIQYF. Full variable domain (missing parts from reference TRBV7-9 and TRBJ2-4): DTGVSQNPRHKITKRGQNVTFRCDPISEHNRLYWYRQTLGQGPEFLTYFQNEAQLEKSRLLSDRFSAERPKGSFSTLEIQRTEQGDSAMYLCASSLPTGLAKNIQYFGAGTRLSVL.

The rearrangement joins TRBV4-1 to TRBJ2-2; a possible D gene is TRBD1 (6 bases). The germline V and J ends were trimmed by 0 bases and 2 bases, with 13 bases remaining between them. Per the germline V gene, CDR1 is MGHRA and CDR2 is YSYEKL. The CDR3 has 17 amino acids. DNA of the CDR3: TGCGCCAGCAGCCAAGACCTAGGGGGTCTAAACACCGGGGAGCTGTTTTTT. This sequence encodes CASSQDLGGLNTGELFF.

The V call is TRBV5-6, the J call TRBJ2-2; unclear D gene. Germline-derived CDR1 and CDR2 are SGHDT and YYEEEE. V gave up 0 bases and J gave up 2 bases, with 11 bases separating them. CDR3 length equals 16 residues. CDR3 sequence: CASSLDGPANTGELFF. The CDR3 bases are TGTGCCAGCAGCTTGGACGGACCGGCAAACACCGGGGAGCTGTTTTTT.

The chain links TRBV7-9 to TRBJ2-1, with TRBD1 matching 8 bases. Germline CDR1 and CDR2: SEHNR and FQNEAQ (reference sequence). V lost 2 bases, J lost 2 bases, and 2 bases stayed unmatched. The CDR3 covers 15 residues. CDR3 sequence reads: CASSLTGGPYNEQFF. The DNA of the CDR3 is TGTGCCAGCAGCTTAACAGGGGGACCCTACAATGAGCAGTTCTTC. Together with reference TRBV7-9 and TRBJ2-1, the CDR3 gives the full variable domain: DTGVSQNPRHKITKRGQNVTFRCDPISEHNRLYWYRQTLGQGPEFLTYFQNEAQLEKSRLLSDRFSAERPKGSFSTLEIQRTEQGDSAMYLCASSLTGGPYNEQFFGPGTRLTVL.

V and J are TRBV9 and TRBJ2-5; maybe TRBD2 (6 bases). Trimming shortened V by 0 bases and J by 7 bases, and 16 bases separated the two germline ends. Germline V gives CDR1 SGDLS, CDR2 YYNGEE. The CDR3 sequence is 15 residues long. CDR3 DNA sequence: TGTGCCAGCAGCGTAGATGGAGGGGATTTGGGGACCCAGTACTTC. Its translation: CASSVDGGDLGTQYF.

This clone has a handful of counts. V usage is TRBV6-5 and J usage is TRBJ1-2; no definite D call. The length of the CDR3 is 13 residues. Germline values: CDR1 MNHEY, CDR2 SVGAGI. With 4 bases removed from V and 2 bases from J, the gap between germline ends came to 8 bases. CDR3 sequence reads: CASSSSSNYGYTF. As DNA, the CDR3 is TGTGCCAGCAGTTCCAGTTCGAACTATGGCTACACCTTC.

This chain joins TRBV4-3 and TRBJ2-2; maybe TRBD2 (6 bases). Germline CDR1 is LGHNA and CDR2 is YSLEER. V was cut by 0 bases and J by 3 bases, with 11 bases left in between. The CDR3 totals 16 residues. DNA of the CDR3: TGCGCCAGCAGCCAAGATCCTAGCGACTACACCGGGGAGCTGTTTTTT. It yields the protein CASSQDPSDYTGELFF.

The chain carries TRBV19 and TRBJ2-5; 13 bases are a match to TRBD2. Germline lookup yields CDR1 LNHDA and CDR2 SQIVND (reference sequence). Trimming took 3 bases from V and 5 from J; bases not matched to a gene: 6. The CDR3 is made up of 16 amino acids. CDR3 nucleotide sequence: TGTGCCAGTAGTATCCGACTAGCGGGAGGAGTGGAGACCCAGTACTTC. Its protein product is CASSIRLAGGVETQYF.

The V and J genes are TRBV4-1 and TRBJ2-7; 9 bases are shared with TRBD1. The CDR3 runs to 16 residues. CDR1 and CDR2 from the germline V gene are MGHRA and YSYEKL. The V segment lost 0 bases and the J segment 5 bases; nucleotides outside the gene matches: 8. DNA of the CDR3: TGCGCCAGCAGCCAAGACGTCCGGACAGGGGTACACGAGCAGTACTTC. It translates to CASSQDVRTGVHEQYF.

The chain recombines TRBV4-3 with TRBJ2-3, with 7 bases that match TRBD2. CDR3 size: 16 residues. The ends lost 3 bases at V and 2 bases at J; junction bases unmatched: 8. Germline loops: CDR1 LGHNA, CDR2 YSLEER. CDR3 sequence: CASSQGGAGTTDTQYF. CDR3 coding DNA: TGCGCCAGCAGCCAGGGAGGGGCGGGAACCACAGATACGCAGTATTTT.

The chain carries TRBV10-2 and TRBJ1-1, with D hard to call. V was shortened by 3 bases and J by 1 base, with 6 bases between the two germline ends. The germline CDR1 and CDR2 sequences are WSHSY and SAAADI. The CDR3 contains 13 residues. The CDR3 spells CASSDGGNTEAFF. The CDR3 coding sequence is TGCGCCAGCAGTGACGGCGGGAACACTGAAGCTTTCTTT.

CDR3: CASSGTGLRAFF. The CDR3 bases are TGTGCCAGCAGTGGAACAGGGCTTAGAGCTTTCTTT. The chain is built from TRBV27 and TRBJ1-1; D might be TRBD1 (6 bases). V lost 5 bases to trimming and J lost 10 bases, with 14 bases between them. Germline loops: CDR1 MNHEY, CDR2 SMNVEV (reference sequence). This CDR3 is built from 12 residues.

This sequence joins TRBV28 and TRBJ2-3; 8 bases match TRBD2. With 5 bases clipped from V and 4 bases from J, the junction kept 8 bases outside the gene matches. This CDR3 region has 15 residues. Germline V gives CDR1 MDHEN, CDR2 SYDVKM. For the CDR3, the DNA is TGTGCCAGCAGTACAACTCCAGCGGGAGCAGATACGCAGTATTTT. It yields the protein CASSTTPAGADTQYF.

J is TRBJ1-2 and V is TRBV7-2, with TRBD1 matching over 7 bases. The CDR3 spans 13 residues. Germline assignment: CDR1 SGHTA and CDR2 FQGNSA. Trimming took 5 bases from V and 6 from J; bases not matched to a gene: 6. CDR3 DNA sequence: TGTGCCAGCAGCCCGAAGACAGGGAATGGCTACACCTTC. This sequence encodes CASSPKTGNGYTF.

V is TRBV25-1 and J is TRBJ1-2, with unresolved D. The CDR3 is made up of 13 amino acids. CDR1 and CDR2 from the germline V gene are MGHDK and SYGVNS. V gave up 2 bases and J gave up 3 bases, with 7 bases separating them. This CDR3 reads CASSEGGHYGYTF. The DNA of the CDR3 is TGTGCCAGCAGTGAAGGTGGGCACTATGGCTACACCTTC.

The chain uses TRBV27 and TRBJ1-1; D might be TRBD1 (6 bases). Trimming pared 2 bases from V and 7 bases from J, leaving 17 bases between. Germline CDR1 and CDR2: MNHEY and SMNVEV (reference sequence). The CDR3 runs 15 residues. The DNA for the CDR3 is TGTGCCAGCAGTTTAAGGCCAGGGGAAACGGTTGAAGCTTTCTTT. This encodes CASSLRPGETVEAFF.

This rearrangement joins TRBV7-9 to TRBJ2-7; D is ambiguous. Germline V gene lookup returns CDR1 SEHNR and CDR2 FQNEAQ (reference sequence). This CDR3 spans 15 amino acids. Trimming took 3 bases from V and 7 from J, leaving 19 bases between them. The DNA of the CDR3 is TGTGCCAGCAGCTTCCCTCAGGACCCCCCGAAGGAGCAGTACTTC. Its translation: CASSFPQDPPKEQYF.

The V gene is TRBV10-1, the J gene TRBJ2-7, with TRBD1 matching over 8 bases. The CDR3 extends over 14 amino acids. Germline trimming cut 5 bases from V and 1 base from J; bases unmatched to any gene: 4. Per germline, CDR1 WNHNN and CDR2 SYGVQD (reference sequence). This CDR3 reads CASSLGTGSYEQYF. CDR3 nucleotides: TGCGCCAGCAGTCTCGGGACAGGTTCCTACGAGCAGTACTTC.

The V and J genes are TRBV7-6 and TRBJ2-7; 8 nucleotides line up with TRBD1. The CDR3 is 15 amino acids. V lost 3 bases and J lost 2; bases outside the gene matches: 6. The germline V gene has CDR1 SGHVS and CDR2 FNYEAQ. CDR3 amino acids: CASSFDRGPAYEQYF. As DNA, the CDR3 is TGTGCCAGCAGCTTTGACAGGGGCCCCGCCTACGAGCAGTACTTC. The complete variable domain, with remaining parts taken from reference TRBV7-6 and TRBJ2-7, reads GAGVSQSPRYKVTKRGQDVALRCDPISGHVSLYWYRQALGQGPEFLTYFNYEAQQDKSGLPNDRFSAERPEGSISTLTIQRTEQRDSAMYRCASSFDRGPAYEQYFGPGTRLTVT.

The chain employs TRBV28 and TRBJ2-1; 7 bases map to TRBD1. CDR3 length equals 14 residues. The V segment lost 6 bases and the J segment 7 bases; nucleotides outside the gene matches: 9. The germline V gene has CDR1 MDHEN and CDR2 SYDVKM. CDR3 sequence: CASRSTGKSNEQFF. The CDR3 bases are TGTGCCAGCAGGTCGACAGGGAAGTCGAATGAGCAGTTCTTC. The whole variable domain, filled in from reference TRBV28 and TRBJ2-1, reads DVKVTQSSRYLVKRTGEKVFLECVQDMDHENMFWYRQDPGLGLRLIYFSYDVKMKEKGDIPEGYSVSREKKERFSLILESASTNQTSMYLCASRSTGKSNEQFFGPGTRLTVL.

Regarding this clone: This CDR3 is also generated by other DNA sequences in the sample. The DNA for the CDR3 is TGTGCCAGCAGTTTGGGGGGGAGCAATCAGCCCCAGCATTTT. Its translation is CASSLGGSNQPQHF. This chain joins TRBV27 and TRBJ1-5; D is possibly TRBD1 (5 bases). Germline V CDR1 and CDR2: MNHEY, SMNVEV (reference sequence). Deletions cut 3 bases from V and 1 base from J, with 7 bases between. The CDR3 extends over 14 amino acids.